A single sample is the source of the 6 T cell receptor beta chains below, sequenced in a study of cytomegalovirus exposure and HLA in healthy donors. A multiplex PCR was run with 60 Vbeta primers and 13 Jbeta primers. Only in-frame clones appear in the TCRdb table, and some are missing; sequencing was by immunoSEQ multiplex PCR. The sample records 200,000 or so clones, around 80% being singletons. Sequenced: PBMCs. Receptors originate from a man in his forties or fifties in good health and CMV-seropositive.

J is TRBJ2-4 and V is TRBV5-4; tentatively, D is TRBD1 (6 bases). V lost 0 bases and J 5 bases, leaving 9 bases between the germline ends. The CDR3 is 14 residues long. The V gene's germline CDR1 is SGHNT and CDR2 YYREEE (reference sequence). CDR3 bases: TGTGCCAGCAGCTTGGACAGGGCTGAAAACATTCAGTACTTC. Translated, it gives CASSLDRAENIQYF.

The chain recombines TRBV19 with TRBJ2-1, with D perhaps matching TRBD1 (5 bases). Germline CDR1 is LNHDA and CDR2 is SQIVND (reference sequence). The V end was cut by 2 bases, the J end by 4 bases, with 12 bases between. The CDR3 spans 15 residues. In DNA, the CDR3 is TGTGCCAGTAGTATAACAGGCAGAAAATACAATGAGCAGTTCTTC. Its translation is CASSITGRKYNEQFF.

The CDR3: CASRKRGSTDTQYF. The CDR3 coding sequence is TGCGCCAGCAGAAAAAGGGGGAGCACAGATACGCAGTATTTT. This chain links TRBV5-1 with TRBJ2-3; TRBD1 might be the D (6 bases). The CDR3 contains 14 residues. V gave up 5 bases and J gave up 0 bases, with 10 bases separating them. In germline, CDR1 is SGHRS, CDR2 YFSETQ.

This clone was observed a single time. V gene TRBV5-1 combines with J gene TRBJ2-7, with 7 bases lining up with TRBD1. This CDR3 region has 14 residues. With V trimmed by 0 bases and J by 3 bases, 3 bases remained unmatched. Germline loops: CDR1 SGHRS, CDR2 YFSETQ. As DNA, the CDR3 is TGCGCCAGCAGCTTGGGCGCAGGGGGCTACGAGCAGTACTTC. It encodes CASSLGAGGYEQYF.

The rearrangement links TRBV2 to TRBJ1-2; 7 bases fit TRBD1. Losses at the gene ends were 1 base for V and 6 bases for J; bases not matched to a gene: 2. The germline V gene encodes CDR1 SNHLY and CDR2 FYNNEI. CDR3 size: 13 residues. CDR3 sequence: CASSEGQGDGYTF. The CDR3 bases are TGTGCCAGCAGTGAAGGACAGGGAGATGGCTACACCTTC.

The chain combines TRBV7-2 with TRBJ1-1, with D unresolved. Germline values: CDR1 SGHTA, CDR2 FQGNSA. The CDR3 is 14 amino acids. V lost 0 bases and J lost 1, with 6 bases in between. In nucleotides, the CDR3 is TGTGCCAGCAGCTTAGCCTCGGGGAACACTGAAGCTTTCTTT. Its protein product is CASSLASGNTEAFF.